One sample yielded the 26 T cell receptor beta chains listed below, sequenced in a study of OX40 agonist ivuxolimab in advanced cancers. Repertoires were generated with immunoSEQ multiplex PCR, while TCRdb's copy carries only in-frame clones and drops some. Of about 48,000 clones in the sample, about 81% were seen once. The source was CD4+ or CD8+ T cells sorted from blood, collected in a trial of the OX40 agonist ivuxolimab. The receptors shown here come from an adult with an advanced solid tumor such as melanoma, head and neck, liver or kidney cancer.

This chain joins TRBV27 and TRBJ2-1; D ambiguous. Germline V gene lookup returns CDR1 MNHEY and CDR2 SMNVEV (reference sequence). Deletions cut 3 bases from V and 2 bases from J, with 8 bases between. This CDR3 is built from 14 residues. CDR3: CASSFGLAYNEQFF. The CDR3 region has the DNA TGTGCCAGCAGTTTTGGCCTAGCCTACAATGAGCAGTTCTTC.

The chain recombines TRBV30 with TRBJ2-5, with D possibly TRBD1 on 6 matching bases. The germline V gene has CDR1 GTSNPN and CDR2 SVGIG (reference sequence). This CDR3 region has 13 residues. V gave up 0 bases and J gave up 5 bases, with 10 bases separating them. The DNA for the CDR3 is TGTGCCTGGAGTGTAACAGGGTCGGAGACCCAGTACTTC. It translates to CAWSVTGSETQYF.

This clone was counted a single time. The chain recombines TRBV19 with TRBJ1-1; no definite D call. The CDR3 has 13 residues. In germline, CDR1 is LNHDA, CDR2 SQIVND (reference sequence). V was trimmed by 5 bases and J by 4 bases, leaving 11 bases between them. CDR3 sequence (DNA): TGTGCCAGTAGTTTCGGGAAAGTCACTGAAGCTTTCTTT. Protein product: CASSFGKVTEAFF.

The CDR3 sequence: CASSSRQGAYEQYF. The CDR3 coding sequence is TGTGCCAGCAGCTCTAGGCAGGGGGCCTACGAGCAGTACTTC. The V and J genes are TRBV7-2 and TRBJ2-7; 7 bases agree with TRBD1. The CDR3 totals 14 residues. Germline CDR1 and CDR2: SGHTA and FQGNSA. V shed 4 bases, J shed 2 bases, and the junction held 5 bases outside the gene matches.

V and J are TRBV4-3 and TRBJ1-5; TRBD1 is a possible D gene (6 bases). The germline V gene has CDR1 LGHNA and CDR2 YSLEER. V was trimmed by 0 bases and J by 5 bases, leaving 17 bases between them. CDR3 length equals 17 residues. As DNA, the CDR3 is TGCGCCAGCAGCCAAGATCACCCGGGGGCAGGTCATCAGCCCCAGCATTTT. Protein sequence: CASSQDHPGAGHQPQHF.

The DNA for the CDR3 is TGTGCCACCAGCAGAGATATCAGTGTCGGCGGGAGTACAAATGAGCAGTTCTTC. This codes for CATSRDISVGGSTNEQFF. The gene calls are TRBV15 and TRBJ2-1; the match to TRBD2 covers 7 bases. Trimming cost V 0 bases and J 7 bases; bases outside gene matches: 15. The CDR3 loop spans 18 amino acids. Germline assignment: CDR1 LNHNV and CDR2 YYDKDF (reference sequence). The full variable domain, with the rest looked up from reference TRBV15 and TRBJ2-1, is DAMVIQNPRYQVTQFGKPVTLSCSQTLNHNVMYWYQQKSSQAPKLLFHYYDKDFNNEADTPDNFQSRRPNTSFCFLDIRSPGLGDTAMYLCATSRDISVGGSTNEQFFGPGTRLTVL.

The chain couples TRBV15 to TRBJ2-7; 10 bases map to TRBD1. Germline values: CDR1 LNHNV, CDR2 YYDKDF (reference sequence). Losses at the gene ends were 1 base for V and 2 bases for J; bases not matched to a gene: 5. This CDR3 contains 16 residues. CDR3 sequence: CATSRGQGATAYEQYF. The CDR3 DNA follows: TGTGCCACCAGCAGAGGACAGGGGGCTACAGCCTACGAGCAGTACTTC.

The chain uses TRBV2 and TRBJ2-1; 9 nucleotides agree with TRBD2. The CDR3 is 16 residues long. J was trimmed by 1 base and V by 3 bases; bases with no gene match: 4. Germline V CDR1 and CDR2: SNHLY, FYNNEI. The chain's CDR3 is CASSEVAGVSYNEQFF. The CDR3 DNA sequence: TGTGCCAGCAGTGAGGTAGCGGGAGTTTCCTACAATGAGCAGTTCTTC.

This CDR3 is CASSLGGTGGSYEQYF. The CDR3 DNA sequence: TGTGCCAGCAGCTTAGGGGGGACAGGGGGCTCCTACGAGCAGTACTTC. The rearrangement joins TRBV7-2 to TRBJ2-7; 11 nucleotides match TRBD1. Losses at the gene ends were 1 base for V and 0 bases for J; bases not matched to a gene: 2. The CDR3 has 16 amino acids. Germline loops: CDR1 SGHTA, CDR2 FQGNSA.

The chain uses TRBV7-9 and TRBJ1-4, with D tentatively TRBD1 (5 bases). This CDR3 region has 16 residues. V lost 1 base and J lost 4, with 13 bases in between. In germline, CDR1 is SEHNR, CDR2 FQNEAQ (reference sequence). Written as DNA, the CDR3 is TGTGCCAGCAGCTTAGACTCAAGGGGTCTTAATGAAAAACTGTTTTTT. It yields the protein CASSLDSRGLNEKLFF.

The chain links TRBV19 to TRBJ1-4; no firm D call. V gave up 0 bases and J gave up 8 bases, with 13 bases separating them. CDR3 length equals 15 residues. CDR1 and CDR2 from the germline V gene are LNHDA and SQIVND (reference sequence). CDR3 region: CASSIDRAGGEKLFF. In DNA form, the CDR3 reads TGTGCCAGTAGTATAGATCGAGCAGGCGGGGAAAAACTGTTTTTT. Variable domain in full (rest from reference TRBV19 and TRBJ1-4): DGGITQSPKYLFRKEGQNVTLSCEQNLNHDAMYWYRQDPGQGLRLIYYSQIVNDFQKGDIAEGYSVSREKKESFPLTVTSAQKNPTAFYLCASSIDRAGGEKLFFGSGTQLSVL.

The sample holds one count of this clone. The chain recombines TRBV11-2 with TRBJ2-5, with no clear D. Between the trimmed V and J ends, which lost 0 bases and 7 bases, there was a span of 15 bases. The V gene's germline CDR1 is SGHAT and CDR2 FQNNGV. This CDR3 is built from 15 residues. The CDR3 region is CASSLDRGRRGTQYF. In DNA, the CDR3 is TGTGCCAGCAGCTTAGATCGAGGACGCCGTGGGACCCAGTACTTC.

The rearrangement links TRBV6-1 to TRBJ2-1; 11 nucleotides match TRBD2. The germline V gene encodes CDR1 MNHNS and CDR2 SASEGT. V gave up 7 bases and J gave up 5 bases; unmatched junction bases: 7. The CDR3 is 15 amino acids. The DNA of the CDR3 is TGTGCCAGCACGTGGGGACTAGCGGTAGACAATGAGCAGTTCTTC. Its protein is CASTWGLAVDNEQFF.

The CDR3 DNA reads as TGTGCCAGTAGTATTTTAGCGGGAGAATACGAGCAGTACTTC. The encoded protein is CASSILAGEYEQYF. This chain links TRBV19 with TRBJ2-7; 9 nucleotides agree with TRBD2. Trimming removed 3 bases from V and 4 bases from J; junction bases left unmatched: 4. The CDR3 length is 14 residues. Germline loops: CDR1 LNHDA, CDR2 SQIVND (reference sequence).

The V and J genes are TRBV5-4 and TRBJ2-2; 12 bases align to TRBD2. CDR3 length: 19 residues. V was clipped by 2 bases and J by 0 bases; unmatched bases: 8. Germline V gives CDR1 SGHNT, CDR2 YYREEE (reference sequence). CDR3 loop: CASSLGLAGIGANTGELFF. The CDR3 bases are TGTGCCAGCAGCTTAGGACTAGCGGGAATAGGGGCGAACACCGGGGAGCTGTTTTTT. The complete variable domain, with remaining parts taken from reference TRBV5-4 and TRBJ2-2, reads ETGVTQSPTHLIKTRGQQVTLRCSSQSGHNTVSWYQQALGQGPQFIFQYYREEENGRGNFPPRFSGLQFPNYSSELNVNALELDDSALYLCASSLGLAGIGANTGELFFGEGSRLTVL.

The chain is built from TRBV4-3 and TRBJ1-4, with D perhaps matching TRBD1 (5 bases). Germline lookup yields CDR1 LGHNA and CDR2 YSLEER. This CDR3 has 15 residues. The V and J ends lost 0 bases and 8 bases respectively, with 13 bases between them. The CDR3 here is CASSQDRDRGEKLFF. CDR3 nucleotide sequence: TGCGCCAGCAGCCAAGATAGGGATAGGGGCGAAAAACTGTTTTTT.

V and J are TRBV4-1 and TRBJ2-7, with D uncertain. CDR3 length equals 15 residues. The V end lost 0 bases, the J end lost 3 bases, and 12 bases lay between the germline ends. The germline gives CDR1 MGHRA, CDR2 YSYEKL. The CDR3 sequence is CASSQDSARNYEQYF. CDR3 sequence (DNA): TGCGCCAGCAGCCAAGATTCTGCGCGGAACTACGAGCAGTACTTC.

The chain joins TRBV15 to TRBJ2-7, with TRBD1 matching over 7 bases. The CDR3 has 15 residues. From germline, CDR1 is LNHNV and CDR2 YYDKDF (reference sequence). J gave up 2 bases and V 5 bases, and 9 bases lay outside the gene matches. In nucleotides, the CDR3 is TGTGCCACCAGCTTTGGGACAGAGACCCCCTACGAGCAGTACTTC. Its translation is CATSFGTETPYEQYF.

The chain carries TRBV10-2 and TRBJ2-3, with a tentative D call TRBD2 (6 bases). Per germline, CDR1 WSHSY and CDR2 SAAADI. Trimming removed 10 bases at V and 5 bases at J, with 16 bases between. The CDR3 is 13 amino acids. The CDR3 reads CATRNGGGDTQYF. The DNA of the CDR3 is TGCGCCACCAGAAACGGGGGAGGAGATACGCAGTATTTT.

The CDR3 sequence is CASSTYKDSNQPQHF. The CDR3 DNA follows: TGTGCCAGCAGCACCTACAAGGATAGCAATCAGCCCCAGCATTTT. The genes are TRBV5-6 and TRBJ1-5; D unclear. The germline gives CDR1 SGHDT, CDR2 YYEEEE. V was shortened by 4 bases and J by 0 bases, with 11 bases between the two germline ends. The CDR3 sequence is 15 residues long.

The J gene is TRBJ2-1, the V gene TRBV5-1; 8 positions agree with TRBD1. The V segment lost 4 bases and the J segment 0 bases; nucleotides outside the gene matches: 3. This CDR3 region has 15 residues. Germline CDR1 and CDR2: SGHRS and YFSETQ. The CDR3 reads CASSLQGGSYNEQFF. The DNA for the CDR3 is TGCGCCAGCAGCCTACAGGGGGGCTCCTACAATGAGCAGTTCTTC.

The J gene is TRBJ2-1, the V gene TRBV27; the D gene is possibly TRBD1 (6 bases). The CDR3 contains 14 residues. Germline V gene lookup returns CDR1 MNHEY and CDR2 SMNVEV (reference sequence). Between the trimmed V and J ends, which lost 5 bases and 7 bases, there was a span of 15 bases. The CDR3 DNA is TGTGCCAGCAGTCCGAACAGGGCATGGAATGAGCAGTTCTTC. Protein: CASSPNRAWNEQFF.

The V and J genes are TRBV6-5 and TRBJ1-1; no reliable D call. The V gene's germline CDR1 is MNHEY and CDR2 SVGAGI. The CDR3 spans 13 residues. The germline V and J ends were trimmed by 6 bases and 6 bases, with 14 bases remaining between them. CDR3 coding DNA: TGTGCCAGCAGGGACGGTTTCGAGGCTGAAGCTTTCTTT. This gives the protein CASRDGFEAEAFF.

For the CDR3, the DNA is TGTGCCAGCAGCTTATTCGCTAGCTCCTCATATCTGGAGACCCAGTACTTC. It translates to CASSLFASSSYLETQYF. The V call is TRBV13, the J call TRBJ2-5; tentative D call: TRBD2 (5 bases). The CDR3 covers 17 residues. The germline V gene has CDR1 PRHDT and CDR2 FYEKMQ (reference sequence). Trimming removed 2 bases at V and 5 bases at J, with 21 bases between.

The chain couples TRBV5-6 to TRBJ2-2, with 12 bases lining up with TRBD2. CDR3 size: 18 residues. Germline CDR1 and CDR2: SGHDT and YYEEEE. J lost 6 bases, V lost 1 base, and 10 bases had no gene match. CDR3 nucleotide sequence: TGTGCCAGCAGCTTGATCGCTAGCGGGAGGGAAGGCGCCGGGGAGCTGTTTTTT. This gives the protein CASSLIASGREGAGELFF.

The chain combines TRBV19 with TRBJ2-2; D remains ambiguous. The CDR3 has 15 amino acids. The ends were cut back, 2 bases at V and 1 base at J, with 8 bases in the middle. Germline CDR1 LNHDA, CDR2 SQIVND (reference sequence). The CDR3 nucleotides are TGTGCCAGTAGTATAATTTCAGGGAACACCGGGGAGCTGTTTTTT. Protein product: CASSIISGNTGELFF.